This T cell receptor (beta chain) was recorded in a study of cytomegalovirus exposure and HLA in healthy donors (dated by TCRdb to about 2017). With regard to the full study: An earlier analysis of several hundred of the donors reported approximately 280 Gb of sequence data and 117 million unique TCR beta sequences obtained from some 200 million T cells. In a later genetic analysis, genome-wide SNP genotypes for about 65% of the roughly 700 donors were used, and that subset was treated as a discovery cohort. Both class I and class II loci were covered by HLA typing, at four-digit resolution. An earlier analysis of approximately 500 of the donors applied high-throughput TCR beta sequencing to assess whether each TCR beta V gene segment acted as functional or pseudogenic. Among 398 genotyped donors of the cohort, an average of 235,054 unique TCR beta nucleotide sequences were sequenced per donor, approximately 20% of them non-productive. Using immunosequencing, the study profiled T cell repertoires from some 670 subjects and related those repertoires to cytomegalovirus serostatus. To predict cytomegalovirus infection status, the study brought together high-throughput TCR immunosequencing, statistical association of individual TCRs with disease status, and machine learning. In the later analysis, no new phenotypic data were used to find candidate immune exposures; instead, reliance was placed on TCR beta sequences and their occurrence across donors. Besides the first cohort of 666 subjects, a separate validation cohort made up of 120 different subjects was used. Every repertoire in the discovery cohort had been generated on one and the same sequencing platform. To study patterns of TCR occurrence, a later analysis re-analyzed previously published TCR beta repertoires from around 700 donors and added high-resolution HLA genotyping. The number of typed donors differed by locus: about 629-630 for A, B, C, DRB1 and DQB1; 500 to 550 for DQA1; about 600 for DPA1; and 400 to 480 for DPB1. Donor age, sex, ethnicity and CMV serostatus were compiled alongside the repertoire data. The study aimed to test whether cataloging public T cell receptors could reveal signatures of past pathogen exposure. The genetic ancestry cluster associated with self-reported Caucasian donors included about four fifths of the roughly 390 genotyped donors. Five DR-DQ haplotypes were handled as single units for association and clustering, since linkage in the cohort was strong. An early release that covered fewer than 800 HLA-typed donors contained approximately 300 gigabases of sequencing data and 75 million to 100 million unique TCR sequences.

The cohort comprised some 730 healthy bone marrow donors. At the time of sampling, every cohort member was nominally healthy, though immune exposures that went unrecorded were likely present. The donor tested CMV seropositive, placing the donor among the approximately 290 seropositive members of the cohort. A peripheral blood sample was provided by each donor, and peripheral blood mononuclear cells were used for TCR beta sequencing. The Qiagen DNeasy Blood Extraction Kit was used to extract genomic DNA from the blood cell samples. The investigation overall reported the following: The only immune exposure information available for the cohort was CMV serostatus. Roughly uniform sequencing depth across donors was assumed in presence/absence analyses, although this assumption may not hold. According to the authors, the approach could potentially be generalized to other disease states and immunological phenotypes. In a later analysis, several top co-occurrence clusters were reported to appear linked to parvovirus B19, influenza, CMV and Epstein-Barr virus. A later genetic analysis reported fewer N-insertions in productive TCRs among donors in an Asian-associated ancestry cluster than the approximately 670-donor mean. The cohort was sequenced for TCR beta chains only, and without alpha or paired-chain data the features that could be detected were limited. In a later analysis, the rate of TCR association differed among HLA loci, with DRB1 alleles having the most associated TCRs and HLA-C alleles having the fewest. In a later analysis, 16,951 TCR beta sequences were associated with specific HLA alleles at a false discovery rate of 0.05. Because HLA typing was missing for some donors at each locus, association tests included only the typed subset. The classifier was reported to diagnose cytomegalovirus status with high specificity and sensitivity in both the original cohort and the validation cohort. Across donors, most TCR sequences were observed very rarely, whereas some public TCRs were present in many individuals. A further reported finding was that TCR beta sequences accurately predicted the HLA-A and HLA-B alleles for most subjects in the first cohort. Most CMV-associated TCR beta chains appeared to be HLA-restricted in a later analysis, and the HLA associations seemed to be driven largely by CMV exposure. A later genetic analysis associated a missense DCLRE1C variant with V-gene and J-gene trimming of TCR beta chains, and an independent cohort replicated the association. An earlier analysis of 450 to 750 of the donors showed that most TCR beta V segments appeared in productive rearrangements either about 87% or about 30% of the time, which broadly matched IMGT annotations. The study gave a list of 150 to 200 TCR beta chains associated with cytomegalovirus. Linkage disequilibrium might explain the correlated functional status among segregating V segments, but an unknown experimental factor could not be ruled out. A cluster of highly shared sequence variants was judged likely to represent a technical artifact of the sequencing pipeline. In a later analysis, HLA-associated TCR beta chains showed more clonal expansion and lower generation probabilities than non-associated chains that were equally common. In vitro tests confirmed that three of the cytomegalovirus-associated TCR beta chains recognize cytomegalovirus antigens. Because counts were too low, about 15 rarely observed V segments, including chromosome 9 orphons, were left out of the earlier analysis of over 550 of the donors. Because the 87-base-pair reads could not distinguish some IMGT-functional V segments, including TRBV6-2 and TRBV6-3, those segments were excluded. When HLA alleles, especially DR and DQ, strongly co-occurred, TCR associations were difficult to assign to individual alleles.

In the germline V gene, CDR1 corresponds to LGHNA and CDR2 to YSLEER. CDR3 length: 16 amino acids, cysteine to phenylalanine. The only DNA kept is the CDR3, 48 bases in frame from the first base. Trimming accounts for 0 bases at V and 5 bases at J, while the number of junction bases matched to no gene is 6. Note on this clone: Its antigen is not yet known. Base qualities are missing; no much larger clone stands one base away.

The library relied on the immunoSEQ multiplex PCR assay. For the multiplex PCR, a mixture combining 60 forward primers for TCR Vbeta segments and 13 reverse primers for TCR Jbeta segments was used. Amplification of the CDR3 region of rearranged TCR beta genes was performed with a multiplex PCR assay on genomic DNA. The amplified TCR beta libraries were sequenced on the Illumina HiSeq System as 87-base-pair reads. Under the source paper's analysis protocol: Across the roughly 670 repertoires, a later analysis counted some 80 million unique TCR beta chains, some 11 million of which were shared by at least two donors. Raw reads were error-corrected and collapsed into unique sequences with a nearest-neighbor algorithm that merged closely related sequences to remove PCR and sequencing errors. V, D and J gene segments were assigned by aligning CDR3 sequences to IMGT reference sequences. Each retained sequence needed at least a six-nucleotide match to both a V gene segment and a J gene segment. A rearrangement counted as productive if the CDR3 had no stop codons and remained in frame with V and J, and every other rearrangement counted as non-productive. CDR3 was defined by IMGT convention, running from the second conserved V-encoded cysteine to the conserved J-encoded phenylalanine. The earlier analysis of fewer than 750 of the donors excluded sequences that lacked an unambiguous match to a single V gene segment. In an earlier analysis of more than 500 of the donors, a V segment was called functional when productive rearrangements were above 56.7%, and segregating when the standard deviation between donors exceeded 5%. To diagnose cytomegalovirus status from the catalog of TCR beta chain sequences, a statistical classification framework was built. V and J gene assignment, in a later analysis, came from comparing TCR nucleotide sequences with IMGT/GENE-DB human TR gene sequences. In a later analysis, CDR3 sequences and most-parsimonious VDJ recombination scenarios were assigned using the TCRdist pipeline. In a later analysis, every TCR beta chain was defined by the combination of its CDR3 amino acid sequence and its V-gene family, and reads without a unique V-gene family were dropped. To address suspected cross-contamination and a sequencing artifact, a later analysis removed some 620 highly shared, low-generation-probability nucleotide sequences. A later analysis calculated a clonal expansion index for each public chain from normalized within-repertoire ranks of inferred template counts. Generation probabilities in a later analysis came from a VDJ recombination model fitted to out-of-frame rearrangements, and those results were checked against IGoR. In a later analysis, hypergeometric tests were used to score TCR-TCR, TCR-HLA and TCR-CMV co-occurrence, with a repertoire-size bias correction applied to TCR pairs. A later analysis estimated false discovery rates by permuting HLA or CMV assignments 20 times. In a later analysis, co-occurring TCRs were grouped using DBSCAN, and TCRdist sequence similarity was added for clustering within HLA-allele-positive subsets. Repertoires with fewer than 30,000 or more than 120,000 public chains, plus five repertoires with anomalous nucleotide sharing, were excluded from co-occurrence clustering. TCRdb limited this immuneACCESS table to in-frame rearrangements with V and J called. A share of clones is missing; checked studies link under half to unresolved V genes, and the rest is unexplained. From that table come the V and J calls and clone size; the DNA was used to work out D and trimming. The sample table contains 100,000 to 150,000 clones; only one count was recorded for roughly 80% of them. Together, the top ten hold under 13% of the sample.

Sequencing was carried out using PBMCs. This clonotype originated in a man aged 25-45 years in good health and CMV-seropositive. This sequence uses TRBV4-3 and TRBJ2-3, and 9 junctional nucleotides match TRBD1. The CDR3 protein: CASSQEGTGSGDTQYF. The DNA sequence is TGCGCCAGCAGCCAAGAGGGGACAGGGTCGGGAGATACGCAGTATTTT.